The T cell receptor (beta chain) described here comes from a study of CD8+CD57+ T cells in acquired aplastic anemia. V was cut by 2 bases and J by 6 bases, with 11 bases left in between. The CDR3 loop spans 14 amino acids. Per germline, CDR1 MNHEY and CDR2 SVGAGI. Genomic DNA provided the template from which TCR beta VDJ and CDR3 profiles were obtained. MiXCR, applied by TCRdb to the reads, yields one record per CDR3 protein. The sample lists more than 150,000 distinct CDR3 sequences; around 50% were seen once. This clonotype was counted many times. An expansion of CD8+CD57+ cells by flow cytometry had been shown in patients chosen for sequencing. Each patient carried a diagnosis of severe acquired aplastic anemia.

The source material was sorted CD4+, CD8+, or CD8+CD57+ T cells (not recorded which) from PBMCs. The sequence was obtained from a human donor with aplastic anemia. The V and J genes are TRBV6-5 and TRBJ1-5, with D unclear. In DNA form, the CDR3 reads TGTGCCAGCAGTTACACGTCCCCGGGTCAGCCCCAGCATTTT. As protein: CASSYTSPGQPQHF.